These T cell receptor beta chains were read from a single sample in a study of neurological immune-mediated disorders. Via MiXCR, TCRdb re-called the 5' RACE reads, giving one row per CDR3 protein. The table records 70,000 to 95,000 distinct CDR3 sequences, roughly 13% of them present only once. The sequenced sample consisted of PBMCs. The receptors were sampled from a woman aged 45 to 65 in good health. CDR3s include the opening cysteine and the closing phenylalanine or tryptophan.

V	J	CDR3
TRBV28	TRBJ2-2	CASSLLRGPANTGELFF
TRBV7-9	TRBJ1-1	CASSSLGTEAFF
TRBV20-1	TRBJ2-3	CSARDLSRGRDTQYF
TRBV5-1	TRBJ1-2	CASSQGQGDFGYTF
TRBV10-3	TRBJ2-7	CAISGGGAGAYEQYF
TRBV5-1	TRBJ2-5	CASSSQGGGQETQYF
TRBV4-1	TRBJ2-7	CASSQLASGVGEQYF
TRBV12-3/TRBV12-4	TRBJ1-5	CASSPGQGAQHF
TRBV5-1	TRBJ2-3	CASSDPTDTQYF
TRBV6-1	TRBJ1-1	CASSEVVWGAGVAFF
TRBV5-1	TRBJ1-1	CASSLLDMNTEAFF
TRBV7-2	TRBJ1-2	CASSLVQGQESGYTF
TRBV6-6	TRBJ2-7	CASSSPLEATKSEQYF
TRBV7-7	TRBJ2-7	CASSPGESNYEQYF
TRBV12-3/TRBV12-4	TRBJ2-1	CASNRLVPGEQFF
TRBV9	TRBJ2-6	CASSIRTATFSGANVLTF
TRBV10-3	TRBJ1-1	CAISERGLGAEAFF